The 21 T cell receptor beta chains listed next were all sequenced from one sample in a study of lymphopenia after photon versus proton radiotherapy. Sequencing used immunoSEQ multiplex PCR; TCRdb keeps in-frame clones, though not all of them. This table has around 160,000 clones, approximately 90% appearing once. Material: peripheral blood, obtained from a patient treated with photon-based radiotherapy. All receptors come from a man in his fifties or sixties with gastric cancer.

V and J are TRBV6-1 and TRBJ2-6; unclear D gene. The germline gives CDR1 MNHNS, CDR2 SASEGT. The CDR3 runs 15 residues. Trimming removed 3 bases at V and 2 bases at J, with 8 bases between. CDR3 DNA sequence: TGTGCCAGCAGTGAGGGCGATCCTGGGGCCAACGTCCTGACTTTC. It translates to CASSEGDPGANVLTF.

DNA for the CDR3: TGTGCCAGCAGCTTAGACAGGTTCCTAAATGAAAAACTGTTTTTT. Its translation: CASSLDRFLNEKLFF. The rearrangement links TRBV7-9 to TRBJ1-4, with TRBD1 as a possible D gene (5 bases). The ends were cut back, 1 base at V and 5 bases at J, with 11 bases in the middle. Per the germline V gene, CDR1 is SEHNR and CDR2 is FQNEAQ (reference sequence). The CDR3 runs 15 residues.

The V call is TRBV27, the J call TRBJ1-2, with D perhaps TRBD1 (6 bases). This CDR3 contains 13 residues. V lost 1 base and J lost 8, with 11 bases in between. The germline gives CDR1 MNHEY, CDR2 SMNVEV (reference sequence). CDR3 bases: TGTGCCAGCAGTTTATTCGGGGGGCAAGGCTACACCTTC. It codes for CASSLFGGQGYTF.

The chain employs TRBV6-1 and TRBJ2-5; 14 nucleotides match TRBD2. V lost 1 base to trimming and J lost 11 bases; unmatched junction nucleotides: 12. This CDR3 region has 17 residues. The germline V gene has CDR1 MNHNS and CDR2 SASEGT. The CDR3 DNA sequence: TGTGCCAGCAGTGAAGTGATATCGGGACTAGCGGGAGTGGTGCAGTACTTC. This sequence encodes CASSEVISGLAGVVQYF.

Concerning this clone itself: Different DNA sequences within this sample yield the same CDR3. The J gene is TRBJ2-7, the V gene TRBV9; 11 nucleotides match TRBD2. The germline V gene encodes CDR1 SGDLS and CDR2 YYNGEE. Unmatched junction bases numbered 3, after V lost 3 bases and J lost 4 bases. The CDR3 is 14 residues long. The CDR3 loop reads CASSGTSGSYEQYF. The CDR3 bases are TGTGCCAGCAGCGGAACTAGCGGGAGTTACGAGCAGTACTTC.

This clone was observed once. The chain carries TRBV27 and TRBJ1-2; 10 bases line up with TRBD1. V lost 2 bases, J lost 6 bases, and 9 bases stayed unmatched. This CDR3 contains 16 residues. Germline CDR1 and CDR2: MNHEY and SMNVEV (reference sequence). The CDR3 DNA reads as TGTGCCAGCAGTTTACTTCGGGACAGGGGCAAGGATGGCTACACCTTC. It yields the protein CASSLLRDRGKDGYTF.

This clone was recorded once. The chain carries TRBV15 and TRBJ2-1; possible D gene TRBD2, 5 bases. CDR1 LNHNV and CDR2 YYDKDF come from the germline V gene (reference sequence). The CDR3 has 18 amino acids. Trimming shortened V by 3 bases and J by 6 bases, and 24 bases separated the two germline ends. Written as DNA, the CDR3 is TGTGCCACCAGCAGCCTCCTGAAGTCAGGAATCGCGGGCAATGAGCAGTTCTTC. Translating gives CATSSLLKSGIAGNEQFF.

V and J are TRBV15 and TRBJ2-1, with TRBD2 matching 9 bases. CDR3 size: 15 residues. Germline CDR1 and CDR2: LNHNV and YYDKDF (reference sequence). Trimming took 5 bases from V and 7 from J; bases not matched to a gene: 9. The CDR3 here is CATSERRTSDNEQFF. The CDR3 nucleotides read TGTGCCACCAGCGAGCGCCGGACTAGCGATAATGAGCAGTTCTTC.

The rearrangement links TRBV7-6 to TRBJ1-2, with 7 positions matching TRBD1. Germline V gene sequence: CDR1 SGHVS, CDR2 FNYEAQ. V was clipped by 5 bases and J by 2 bases; unmatched bases: 8. The CDR3 has 15 residues. CDR3 DNA sequence: TGTGCCAGCAGCGAATACAGGGGCCGAAACTATGGCTACACCTTC. Translated, it gives CASSEYRGRNYGYTF.

V usage is TRBV11-2 and J usage is TRBJ2-1; 8 bases line up with TRBD1. The CDR3 sequence is 14 residues long. CDR1 and CDR2 (germline): SGHAT, FQNNGV. V dropped 5 bases and J dropped 4; count of bases not matched to a gene: 4. The CDR3 bases are TGTGCCAGCAGCCAAAACAGGGGGTACAATGAGCAGTTCTTC. Translated, it gives CASSQNRGYNEQFF.

The chain combines TRBV19 with TRBJ2-3; no clear D gene. V gave up 5 bases and J gave up 1 base, with 13 bases separating them. The CDR3 has 15 residues. CDR1 LNHDA and CDR2 SQIVND come from the germline V gene (reference sequence). CDR3 sequence: CASSLRGPRTDTQYF. As DNA, the CDR3 is TGTGCCAGTAGTCTGAGAGGTCCCCGCACAGATACGCAGTATTTT.

The CDR3 loop reads CASSRRAGYGYTF. The CDR3 DNA reads as TGTGCCAGCAGCCGGAGGGCAGGCTATGGCTACACCTTC. This chain joins TRBV5-8 and TRBJ1-2; D not resolved. The V end was cut by 4 bases, the J end by 4 bases, with 11 bases between. Germline V gene sequence: CDR1 SGHTS, CDR2 YDEGEE. There are 13 residues in the CDR3.

CDR3 amino acids: CAISSRGQPQHF. The CDR3 DNA sequence: TGTGCCATCAGTAGTAGGGGTCAGCCCCAGCATTTT. The V gene is TRBV10-3, the J gene TRBJ1-5; TRBD1 might be the D (5 bases). The CDR3 contains 12 residues. Trimming removed 5 bases from V and 6 bases from J, with 8 bases in between. Germline CDR1 reads ENHRY; CDR2 reads SYGVKD.

J is TRBJ1-2 and V is TRBV14, with 10 bases aligning to TRBD1. From germline, CDR1 is SGHDN and CDR2 FVKESK. V lost 3 bases to trimming and J lost 0 bases; unmatched junction nucleotides: 4. This CDR3 contains 16 residues. The DNA of the CDR3 is TGTGCCAGCAGCCAGGACAGGGGGTTAGCTAACTATGGCTACACCTTC. As protein: CASSQDRGLANYGYTF.

The gene calls are TRBV4-3 and TRBJ1-1; weak D call: TRBD1 (6 bases). Germline V gives CDR1 LGHNA, CDR2 YSLEER. Trimming shortened V by 0 bases and J by 5 bases, and 10 bases separated the two germline ends. CDR3 length equals 14 residues. The CDR3 here is CASSQDRGWTEAFF. CDR3 nucleotides: TGCGCCAGCAGCCAAGACAGGGGTTGGACTGAAGCTTTCTTT.

The chain has TRBV6-5 and TRBJ2-1; TRBD1 or TRBD2 may be the D gene (5 bases each). V lost 0 bases and J lost 4, with 10 bases in between. The CDR3 contains 15 residues. Germline CDR1 is MNHEY and CDR2 is SVGAGI. CDR3: CASSYSEGNYNEQFF. For the CDR3, the DNA is TGTGCCAGCAGTTACTCAGAGGGGAATTACAATGAGCAGTTCTTC.

V gene TRBV18 combines with J gene TRBJ2-6, with D unclear. Trimming pared 3 bases from V and 4 bases from J, leaving 10 bases between. The germline gives CDR1 KGHSH, CDR2 LQKENI. The CDR3 loop spans 15 amino acids. DNA for the CDR3: TGTGCCAGCTCACCTACAAGTCCGGGGGCCAACGTCCTGACTTTC. This encodes CASSPTSPGANVLTF.

This clone appeared a single time. The V gene is TRBV6-6, the J gene TRBJ2-7; possible D gene TRBD2, 7 bases. Trimming shortened V by 7 bases and J by 3 bases, and 13 bases separated the two germline ends. The germline gives CDR1 MNHNY, CDR2 SVGAGI (reference sequence). The CDR3 runs 13 residues. As DNA, the CDR3 is TGTGCCAGCACTCTTAGGGGGGGCTACGAGCAGTACTTC. This encodes CASTLRGGYEQYF.

The CDR3 DNA is TGTGCCAGTAGTAGCGGGACCACTGGAAACACCATATATTTT. It translates to CASSSGTTGNTIYF. The chain uses TRBV19 and TRBJ1-3; maybe TRBD1 (5 bases). Germline values: CDR1 LNHDA, CDR2 SQIVND (reference sequence). Trimming pared 4 bases from V and 2 bases from J, leaving 9 bases between. This CDR3 has 14 amino acids.

The rearrangement uses TRBV5-1 and TRBJ2-1, with D uncertain. V lost 4 bases to trimming and J lost 7 bases, with 18 bases between them. Germline V lookup: CDR1 SGHRS, CDR2 YFSETQ. This CDR3 is 15 amino acids long. As DNA, the CDR3 is TGCGCCAGCAGCGCGACCGATCTGATGCGGAATGAGCAGTTCTTC. Its protein is CASSATDLMRNEQFF.

CDR3 amino acids: CASSLSGGTDTQYF. CDR3 nucleotides: TGTGCCAGCAGCTTATCTGGAGGCACAGATACGCAGTATTTT. This chain links TRBV7-2 with TRBJ2-3; no definite D call. The germline V and J ends were trimmed by 2 bases and 1 base, with 7 bases remaining between them. This CDR3 contains 14 residues. The V gene's germline CDR1 is SGHTA and CDR2 FQGNSA.